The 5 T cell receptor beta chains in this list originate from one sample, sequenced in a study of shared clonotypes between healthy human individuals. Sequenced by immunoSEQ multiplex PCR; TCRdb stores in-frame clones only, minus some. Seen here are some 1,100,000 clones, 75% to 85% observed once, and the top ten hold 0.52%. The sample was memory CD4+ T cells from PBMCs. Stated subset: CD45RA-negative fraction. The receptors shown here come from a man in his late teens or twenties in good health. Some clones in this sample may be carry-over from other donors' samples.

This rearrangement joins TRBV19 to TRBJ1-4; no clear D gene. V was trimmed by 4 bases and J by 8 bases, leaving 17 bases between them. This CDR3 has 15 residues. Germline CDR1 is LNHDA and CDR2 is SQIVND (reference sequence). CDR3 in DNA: TGTGCCAGTAGTACCTACGGACTCCGAGGGGAAAAACTGTTTTTT. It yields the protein CASSTYGLRGEKLFF.

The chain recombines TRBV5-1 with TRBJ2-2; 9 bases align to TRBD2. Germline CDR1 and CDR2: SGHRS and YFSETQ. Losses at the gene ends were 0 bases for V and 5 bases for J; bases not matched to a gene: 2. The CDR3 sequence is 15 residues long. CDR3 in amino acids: CASSLVAGATGELFF. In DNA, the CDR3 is TGCGCCAGCAGCTTGGTAGCGGGAGCAACCGGGGAGCTGTTTTTT.

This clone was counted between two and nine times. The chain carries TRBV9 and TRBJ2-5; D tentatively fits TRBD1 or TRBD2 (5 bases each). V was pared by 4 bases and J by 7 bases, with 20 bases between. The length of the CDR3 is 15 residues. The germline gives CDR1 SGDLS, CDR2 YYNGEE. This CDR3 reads CASSPGPGFGATQYF. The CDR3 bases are TGTGCCAGCAGCCCCGGACCGGGTTTCGGGGCGACCCAGTACTTC.

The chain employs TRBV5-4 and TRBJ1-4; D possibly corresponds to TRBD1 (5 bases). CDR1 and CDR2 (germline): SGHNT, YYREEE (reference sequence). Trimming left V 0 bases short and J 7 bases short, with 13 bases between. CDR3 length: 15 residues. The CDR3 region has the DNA TGTGCCAGCAGCTTGGTGGGGGAGGGCGGTGAAAAACTGTTTTTT. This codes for CASSLVGEGGEKLFF.

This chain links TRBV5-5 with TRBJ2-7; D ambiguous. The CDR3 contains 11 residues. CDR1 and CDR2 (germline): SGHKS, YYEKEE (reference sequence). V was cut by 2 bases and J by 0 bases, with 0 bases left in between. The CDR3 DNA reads TGTGCCAGCAGCTTCTCCTACGAGCAGTACTTC. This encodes CASSFSYEQYF.